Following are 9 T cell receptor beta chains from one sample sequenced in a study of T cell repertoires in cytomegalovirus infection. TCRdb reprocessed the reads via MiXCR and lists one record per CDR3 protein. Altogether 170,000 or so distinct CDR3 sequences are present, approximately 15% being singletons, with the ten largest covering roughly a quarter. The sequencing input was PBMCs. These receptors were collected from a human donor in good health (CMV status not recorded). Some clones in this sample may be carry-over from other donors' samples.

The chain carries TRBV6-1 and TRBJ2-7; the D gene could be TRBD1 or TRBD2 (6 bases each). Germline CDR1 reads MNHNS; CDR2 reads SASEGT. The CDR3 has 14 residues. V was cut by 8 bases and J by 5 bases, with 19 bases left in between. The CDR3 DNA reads TGTGCCAGCCTACGGGGGCAGGGGCACAACGAGCAGTACTTC. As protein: CASLRGQGHNEQYF.

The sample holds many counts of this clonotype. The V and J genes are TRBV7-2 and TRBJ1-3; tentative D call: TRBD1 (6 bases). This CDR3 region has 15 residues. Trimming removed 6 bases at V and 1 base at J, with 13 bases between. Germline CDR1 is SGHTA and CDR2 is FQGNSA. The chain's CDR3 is CASRGGQGSGNTIYF. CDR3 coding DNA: TGTGCCAGCAGAGGCGGGCAGGGGTCTGGAAACACCATATATTTT.

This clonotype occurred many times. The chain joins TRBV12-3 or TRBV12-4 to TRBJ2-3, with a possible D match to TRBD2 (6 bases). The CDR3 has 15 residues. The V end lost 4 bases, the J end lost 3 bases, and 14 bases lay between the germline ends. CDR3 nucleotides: TGTGCCAGCAGTTCCCGGGACTCAGCGACAGATACGCAGTATTTT. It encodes CASSSRDSATDTQYF.

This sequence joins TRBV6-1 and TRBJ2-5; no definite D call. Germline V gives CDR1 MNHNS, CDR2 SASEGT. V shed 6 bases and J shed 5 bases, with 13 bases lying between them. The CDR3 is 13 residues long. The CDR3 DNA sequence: TGTGCCAGCAGCCCCCCAGGTTGGGAGACCCAGTACTTC. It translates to CASSPPGWETQYF.

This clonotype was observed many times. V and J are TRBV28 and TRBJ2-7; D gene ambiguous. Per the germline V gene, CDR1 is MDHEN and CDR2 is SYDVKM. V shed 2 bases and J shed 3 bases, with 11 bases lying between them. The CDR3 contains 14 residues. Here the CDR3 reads CASSLPSRNYEQYF. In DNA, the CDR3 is TGTGCCAGCAGTTTACCCTCACGGAACTACGAGCAGTACTTC.

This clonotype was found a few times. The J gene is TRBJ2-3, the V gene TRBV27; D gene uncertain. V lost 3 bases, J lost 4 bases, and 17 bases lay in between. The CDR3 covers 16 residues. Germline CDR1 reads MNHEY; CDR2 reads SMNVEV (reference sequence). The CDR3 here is CASSFVLYGRSDTQYF. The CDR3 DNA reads TGTGCCAGCAGTTTCGTACTCTATGGTCGTTCAGATACGCAGTATTTT.

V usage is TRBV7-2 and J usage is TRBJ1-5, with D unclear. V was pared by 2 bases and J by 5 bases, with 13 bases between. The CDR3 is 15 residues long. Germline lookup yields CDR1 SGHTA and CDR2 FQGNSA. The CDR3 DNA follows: TGTGCCAGCAGCTTAAGGAGTACACCATATCAGCCCCAGCATTTT. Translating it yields CASSLRSTPYQPQHF.

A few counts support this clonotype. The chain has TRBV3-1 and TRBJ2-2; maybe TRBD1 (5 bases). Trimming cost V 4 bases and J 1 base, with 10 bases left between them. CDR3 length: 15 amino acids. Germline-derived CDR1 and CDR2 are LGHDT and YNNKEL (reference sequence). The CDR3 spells CASSRQNLNTGELFF. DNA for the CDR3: TGTGCCAGCAGCCGACAGAATTTGAACACCGGGGAGCTGTTTTTT.

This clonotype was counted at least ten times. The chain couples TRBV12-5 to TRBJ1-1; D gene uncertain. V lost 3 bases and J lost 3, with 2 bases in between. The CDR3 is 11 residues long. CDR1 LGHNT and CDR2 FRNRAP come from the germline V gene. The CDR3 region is CASGLYTEAFF. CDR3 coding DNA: TGTGCTAGTGGTTTATACACTGAAGCTTTCTTT.